These T cell receptor beta chains were read from a single sample in a study of CD8 T cells in Susac syndrome. TCRdb analysed the immunoSEQ multiplex PCR reads with MiXCR anew, one entry per CDR3 protein. The repertoire holds some 450,000 distinct CDR3 sequences, with more than 70% as singletons. The sequencing input was CD8+ T cells from PBMCs. The source is a human donor with multiple sclerosis. The CDR3 runs from the conserved cysteine through the conserved F or W. D genes are given only for firm matches. Part of the rows lack a size; the others show once, few, many or a class for expanded clones.

cdr3_aa	cdr3_nt	d_call	j_call	v_call	clone_size
CAWAAGDLDGYTF	TGTGCCTGGGCCGCCGGGGATCTGGATGGCTACACCTTC	-	TRBJ1-2	TRBV30	-
CASSEAWAGEAFF	TGTGCCAGCAGTGAAGCGTGGGCAGGTGAAGCTTTCTTT	-	TRBJ1-1	TRBV2	-
CASSEAARGLVNTEAFF	TGTGCCAGCAGTGAAGCGGCCAGGGGGCTGGTGAACACTGAAGCTTTCTTT	TRBD1	TRBJ1-1	TRBV2	-
CASSGGEVMNTEAFF	TGTGCCAGCTCAGGGGGCGAAGTTATGAACACTGAAGCTTTCTTT	TRBD1	TRBJ1-1	TRBV2	once
CASSQRVTNSPLHF	TGTGCCAGCAGCCAGAGGGTTACGAATTCACCCCTCCACTTT	-	TRBJ1-6	TRBV3-1	-
CASSLDLWGKDQETQYF	TGTGCCAGCAGCTTAGATCTTTGGGGGAAAGATCAAGAGACCCAGTACTTC	-	TRBJ2-5	TRBV11-2	-
CASSLTGTATEAFF	TGCGCCAGCAGCTTGACCGGGACAGCAACTGAAGCTTTCTTT	TRBD1	TRBJ1-1	TRBV5-1	-
CSVEDLMGREISSTDTQYF	TGCAGCGTTGAAGACCTGATGGGGCGGGAGATCTCTAGCACAGATACGCAGTATTTT	TRBD2	TRBJ2-3	TRBV29-1	-
CASSLYVPLNEKLFF	TGCGCCAGCAGCCTCTACGTTCCCCTTAATGAAAAACTGTTTTTT	-	TRBJ1-4	TRBV4-1	-
CASSPGRTNEKLFF	TGCGCCAGCAGCCCAGGGAGGACTAATGAAAAACTGTTTTTT	-	TRBJ1-4	TRBV4-1	-
CASSDTEFLGETQYF	TGTGCCAGCAGCGACACAGAATTCCTCGGGGAGACCCAGTACTTC	-	TRBJ2-5	TRBV2	-
CASSSVAGGTEQFF	TGTGCCAGCAGTTCAGTAGCGGGGGGCACTGAGCAGTTCTTC	TRBD2	TRBJ2-1	TRBV27	-
CASSPQGLGNTEAFF	TGCGCCAGCAGCCCTCAGGGTCTCGGGAACACTGAAGCTTTCTTT	-	TRBJ1-1	TRBV4-1	few
CASSLATRDTYPYEQYF	TGCGCCAGCAGCTTGGCGACCCGGGACACGTACCCCTACGAGCAGTACTTC	-	TRBJ2-7	TRBV5-1	-
CASSYIPEGGGSYSYEQYF	TGTGCCAGCAGTTACATTCCGGAGGGGGGCGGGAGTTACTCCTACGAGCAGTACTTC	-	TRBJ2-7	TRBV6-5	-
CASTPLKGEVCEQYF	TGTGCCAGCACCCCTTTGAAGGGGGAAGTTTGCGAGCAGTACTTC	-	TRBJ2-7	TRBV6-9	-
CASTSLAGGQDTQYF	TGTGCCAGCACCTCACTAGCGGGGGGGCAAGATACGCAGTATTTT	TRBD2	TRBJ2-3	TRBV6-1	few
CASRTRSDGEAFF	TGTGCCAGCAGAACCAGATCGGACGGTGAAGCTTTCTTT	-	TRBJ1-1	TRBV5-4	few
CSVVVMNTEAFF	TGCAGCGTTGTCGTTATGAACACTGAAGCTTTCTTT	-	TRBJ1-1	TRBV29-1	-
CASRPGQAGNQPQHF	TGTGCCAGCAGACCGGGTCAGGCGGGCAATCAGCCCCAGCATTTT	-	TRBJ1-5	TRBV27	-
CASSFAGSSSYEQYF	TGTGCCAGCAGCTTCGCCGGGAGTAGCTCCTACGAGCAGTACTTC	-	TRBJ2-7	TRBV11-2	-
CASSGGQGSTEAFF	TGCGCCAGCAGCGGCGGACAGGGGTCGACTGAAGCTTTCTTT	TRBD1	TRBJ1-1	TRBV5-1	-
CAWKADQGNSPLHF	TGTGCCTGGAAAGCAGATCAGGGGAATTCACCCCTCCACTTT	-	TRBJ1-6	TRBV30	-
CASSMTANSNYGYTF	TGTGCCAGTAGTATGACGGCAAACTCTAACTATGGCTACACCTTC	-	TRBJ1-2	TRBV19	once
CASSLREDEQYF	TGTGCCAGCAGCTTACGCGAGGACGAGCAGTACTTC	-	TRBJ2-7	TRBV5-6	-
CASSLGDQETQYF	TGTGCCAGCAGTCTAGGGGACCAAGAGACCCAGTACTTC	-	TRBJ2-5	TRBV2	few
CASSLELNNEQFF	TGTGCCAGCAGCTTAGAACTGAACAATGAGCAGTTCTTC	-	TRBJ2-1	TRBV13	-
CASSFGVMTGELFF	TGTGCCAGCAGTTTCGGGGTTATGACCGGGGAGCTGTTTTTT	-	TRBJ2-2	TRBV27	-
CASRIDYGYTF	TGTGCCAGCAGGATTGACTATGGCTACACCTTC	-	TRBJ1-2	TRBV2	-
CASSPPSLGSEQYF	TGTGCCAGCAGTCCACCTTCACTGGGTAGCGAGCAGTACTTC	-	TRBJ2-7	TRBV6-5	-
CSVLWWDSSYEQYF	TGCAGCGTTCTCTGGTGGGACAGCTCCTACGAGCAGTACTTC	TRBD1	TRBJ2-7	TRBV29-1	-
CSVEVAEVGETQYF	TGCAGCGTTGAAGTGGCGGAGGTCGGGGAGACCCAGTACTTC	-	TRBJ2-5	TRBV29-1	-
CASSALAGAVDGYTF	TGTGCCAGCAGCGCCCTAGCGGGGGCGGTGGACGGCTACACCTTC	-	TRBJ1-2	TRBV7-9	-
CASSLDPQNFEQYF	TGTGCCAGCAGTTTGGACCCCCAAAATTTTGAGCAGTACTTC	-	TRBJ2-7	TRBV27	-
CASSLAREGNTEAFF	TGTGCCAGCAGCTTAGCGCGGGAGGGTAACACTGAAGCTTTCTTT	-	TRBJ1-1	TRBV7-6	-
CASSGEQLEDTQYF	TGTGCCAGCAGCGGGGAGCAGCTAGAAGATACGCAGTATTTT	-	TRBJ2-3	TRBV7-9	once
CASSDAGTNTEAFF	TGTGCCAGCAGTGATGCGGGGACGAACACTGAAGCTTTCTTT	-	TRBJ1-1	TRBV6-1	few
CASSLPGHNQPQHF	TGTGCCAGCAGTTTGCCTGGACACAATCAGCCCCAGCATTTT	-	TRBJ1-5	TRBV27	-
CAWSIGGTEAFF	TGTGCCTGGAGTATTGGCGGCACTGAAGCTTTCTTT	-	TRBJ1-1	TRBV30	-
CATGWDALGIQYF	TGTGCCACCGGATGGGACGCGCTGGGGATTCAGTACTTC	-	TRBJ2-4	TRBV6-2/TRBV6-3	once
CASSSYRGRGTEAFF	TGTGCCAGCAGTTCTTACAGGGGTCGGGGCACTGAAGCTTTCTTT	TRBD1	TRBJ1-1	TRBV12-3/TRBV12-4	-
CASSPTDSFSYGYTF	TGTGCCAGCAGCCCGACGGACAGCTTCTCCTATGGCTACACCTTC	-	TRBJ1-2	TRBV7-9	-
CASSLWGEKGNTEAFF	TGTGCCAGCAGTCTGTGGGGGGAGAAGGGGAACACTGAAGCTTTCTTT	-	TRBJ1-1	TRBV27	-
CASSYGLAPSYEQYF	TGTGCCAGCAGCTATGGACTAGCACCCTCCTACGAGCAGTACTTC	TRBD2	TRBJ2-7	TRBV3-1	-
CASSFPAGRQDRGAEQYF	TGTGCCAGCAGCTTCCCCGCTGGGAGACAGGATAGAGGAGCCGAGCAGTACTTC	-	TRBJ2-7	TRBV7-9	-